There are a few counts of the clone carrying this T cell receptor beta chain. This entry comes from a study of T cell repertoires in cytomegalovirus infection. Using its own MiXCR run on the reads, TCRdb lists one record per CDR3 protein. The sample records some 200,000 distinct CDR3 sequences, approximately 19% being singletons. This CDR3 is built from 18 residues. V shed 8 bases, J shed 3 bases, and the junction held 16 bases outside the gene matches. CDR1 is MDHEN and CDR2 is SYDVKM in the germline V gene. This clonotype was obtained from a human donor in good health (CMV status not recorded). Some clones in this sample may be carry-over from other donors' samples. The material sequenced was PBMCs. V usage is TRBV28 and J usage is TRBJ2-7; 13 positions agree with TRBD2. The CDR3 DNA sequence: TGTGCCAGCGCCCCCGGACTAGCGGGAGCCGGATTAAACTACGAGCAGTACTTC. Residues: CASAPGLAGAGLNYEQYF.